Here is one T cell receptor (beta chain) with its context. This entry is derived from a study of blood T cell repertoires in COVID-19. Data came from immunoSEQ multiplex PCR; TCRdb stores just in-frame clones and leaves some out. This sample has approximately 280,000 clones; roughly 89% occur once, and the top ten carry about 1.7%. Germline CDR1 SEHNR, CDR2 FQNEAQ (reference sequence). V was clipped by 2 bases and J by 2 bases, with 12 bases between them. The CDR3 is made up of 15 amino acids. Which cohort a participant joined came from the clinical history participants gave. This chain uses TRBV7-9 with TRBJ1-1, with D possibly TRBD1 on 5 matching bases. Source material: PBMCs or T cells enriched from blood (not recorded which). The sequence came from a woman between 18 and 29 years old with acute COVID-19. The CDR3 region is CASSLIQGGNTEAFF. The CDR3 bases are TGTGCCAGCAGCTTAATTCAGGGAGGAAACACTGAAGCTTTCTTT.